What follows is one T cell receptor beta chain and its context. The data were taken from a study of CD8 T cells in Susac syndrome. This CDR3 contains 18 residues. Losses at the gene ends were 4 bases for V and 5 bases for J; bases not matched to a gene: 11. With random hexamers, 0.5 to 1 ug RNA was reverse transcribed. MiXCR, applied by TCRdb to the immunoSEQ multiplex PCR reads, yields one record per CDR3 protein. The data show approximately 90,000 distinct CDR3 sequences, with approximately 92% seen just once and roughly 0.32% held by the top ten. The receptor comes from a human donor in good health. Input material: CD8+ T cells from PBMCs. The rearrangement joins TRBV12-3 or TRBV12-4 to TRBJ2-1; 13 nucleotides line up with TRBD2. The CDR3 DNA sequence: TGTGCCAGCAGTTCACTAGCGGGGGGGCAGAACTCGGACAATGAGCAGTTCTTC. Translating it yields CASSSLAGGQNSDNEQFF.